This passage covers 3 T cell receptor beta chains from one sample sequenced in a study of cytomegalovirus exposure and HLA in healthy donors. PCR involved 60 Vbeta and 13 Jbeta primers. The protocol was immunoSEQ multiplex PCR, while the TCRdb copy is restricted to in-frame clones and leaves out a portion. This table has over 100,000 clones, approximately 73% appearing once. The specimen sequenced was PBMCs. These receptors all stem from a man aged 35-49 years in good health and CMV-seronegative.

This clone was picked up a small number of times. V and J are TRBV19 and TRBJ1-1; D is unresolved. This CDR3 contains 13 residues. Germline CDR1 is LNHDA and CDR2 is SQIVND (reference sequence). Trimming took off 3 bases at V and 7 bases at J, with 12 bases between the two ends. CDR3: CASSISGLGEAFF. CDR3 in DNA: TGTGCCAGTAGTATCTCGGGGTTGGGTGAAGCTTTCTTT.

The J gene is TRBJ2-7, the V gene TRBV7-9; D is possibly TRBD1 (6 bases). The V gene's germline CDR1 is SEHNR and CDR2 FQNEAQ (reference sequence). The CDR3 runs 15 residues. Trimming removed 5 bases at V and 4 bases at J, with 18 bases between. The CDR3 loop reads CASSTTDSIFYEQYF. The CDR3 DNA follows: TGTGCCAGCAGCACCACGGACAGTATCTTTTACGAGCAGTACTTC.

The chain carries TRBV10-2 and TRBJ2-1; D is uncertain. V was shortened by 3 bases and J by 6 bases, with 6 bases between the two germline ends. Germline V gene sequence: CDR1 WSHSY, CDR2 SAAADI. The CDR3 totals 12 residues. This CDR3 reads CASSDFLNEQFF. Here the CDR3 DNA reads TGCGCCAGCAGTGACTTCCTCAATGAGCAGTTCTTC.